Below, one T cell receptor beta chain is given with its context. Its cognate antigen is unknown. The entry originates in a study of beta chain features in type 1 diabetes. About the study: All samples together contributed 85 million to 120 million sorted cells for examination.

Study outcomes and limitations: Diminished insertions and augmented deletions at VDJ junctions characterized type 1 diabetes patients.

The sequenced template was cDNA made from the entire isolated RNA. Assay: immunoSEQ multiplex PCR; the TCRdb copy retains only in-frame clones and omits some. The sample carries roughly 500,000 clones, approximately 10% recorded once. There are 14 residues in the CDR3. Germline CDR1 reads MNHEY; CDR2 reads SMNVEV (reference sequence). Trimming stripped 8 bases from V and 3 bases from J, with 17 bases between. The specimen was naive CD4+ T cells from blood. The chain carries TRBV27 and TRBJ2-7; tentative D call: TRBD1 (7 bases). The receptor's source is a woman aged 18-29 years in good health. The CDR3 reads CASQDRYGGYEQYV. CDR3 sequence (DNA): TGTGCCAGCCAGGACAGGTACGGGGGCTACGAGCAGTACGTC.